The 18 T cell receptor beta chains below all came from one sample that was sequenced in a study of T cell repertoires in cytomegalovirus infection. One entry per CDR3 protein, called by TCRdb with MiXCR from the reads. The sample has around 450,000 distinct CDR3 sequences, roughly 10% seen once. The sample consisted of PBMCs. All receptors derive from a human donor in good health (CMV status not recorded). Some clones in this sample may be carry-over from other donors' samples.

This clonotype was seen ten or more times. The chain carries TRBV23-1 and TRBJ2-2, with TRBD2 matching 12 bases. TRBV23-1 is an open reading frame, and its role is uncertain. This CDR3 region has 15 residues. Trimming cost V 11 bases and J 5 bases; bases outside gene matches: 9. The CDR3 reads CALKELAGGTGELFF. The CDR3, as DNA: TGCGCCCTCAAGGAGCTAGCGGGAGGGACCGGGGAGCTGTTTTTT.

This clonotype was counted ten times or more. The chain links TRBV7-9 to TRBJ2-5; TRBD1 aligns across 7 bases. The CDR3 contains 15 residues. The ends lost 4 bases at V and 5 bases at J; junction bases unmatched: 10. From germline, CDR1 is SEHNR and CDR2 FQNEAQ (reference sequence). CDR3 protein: CASSSYLDREETQYF. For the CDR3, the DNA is TGTGCCAGCAGCTCCTACCTCGACAGGGAGGAGACCCAGTACTTC.

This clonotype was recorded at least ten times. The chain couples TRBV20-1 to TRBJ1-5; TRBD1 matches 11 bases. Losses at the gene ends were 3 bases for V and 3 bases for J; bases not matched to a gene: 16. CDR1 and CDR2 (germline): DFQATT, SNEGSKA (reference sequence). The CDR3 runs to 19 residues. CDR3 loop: CSASPVPDRGQYNNQPQHF. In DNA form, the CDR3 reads TGCAGTGCTAGCCCAGTCCCGGACAGGGGGCAATACAACAATCAGCCCCAGCATTTT.

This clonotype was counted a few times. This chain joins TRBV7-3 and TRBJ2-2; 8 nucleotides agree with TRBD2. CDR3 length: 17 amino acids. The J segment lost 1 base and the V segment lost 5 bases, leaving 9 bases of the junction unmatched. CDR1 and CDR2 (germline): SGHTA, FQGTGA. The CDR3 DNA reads TGTGCCAGCAGCAGGGGACTAGGAGGAGGGAACACCGGGGAGCTGTTTTTT. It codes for CASSRGLGGGNTGELFF.

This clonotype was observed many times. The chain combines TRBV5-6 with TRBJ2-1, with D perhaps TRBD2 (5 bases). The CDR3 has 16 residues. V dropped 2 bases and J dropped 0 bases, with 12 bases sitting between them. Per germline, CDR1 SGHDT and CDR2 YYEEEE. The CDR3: CASSFPGEGSYNEQFF. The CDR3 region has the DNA TGTGCCAGCAGCTTCCCCGGCGAGGGCTCCTACAATGAGCAGTTCTTC.

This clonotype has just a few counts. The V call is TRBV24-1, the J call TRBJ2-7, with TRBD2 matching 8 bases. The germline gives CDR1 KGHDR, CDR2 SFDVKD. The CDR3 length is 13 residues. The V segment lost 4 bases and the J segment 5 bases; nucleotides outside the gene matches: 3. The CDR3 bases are TGTGCCACCAGTGAACCGGGACTAGACGAGCAGTACTTC. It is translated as CATSEPGLDEQYF.

CDR3: CASSLRGWLNTEAFF. The DNA for the CDR3 is TGTGCCAGCAGTTTAAGGGGTTGGCTAAACACTGAAGCTTTCTTT. The chain has TRBV27 and TRBJ1-1; D possibly corresponds to TRBD1 (5 bases). This CDR3 comprises 15 residues. Germline values: CDR1 MNHEY, CDR2 SMNVEV (reference sequence). Trimming cost V 2 bases and J 2 bases, with 12 bases left between them.

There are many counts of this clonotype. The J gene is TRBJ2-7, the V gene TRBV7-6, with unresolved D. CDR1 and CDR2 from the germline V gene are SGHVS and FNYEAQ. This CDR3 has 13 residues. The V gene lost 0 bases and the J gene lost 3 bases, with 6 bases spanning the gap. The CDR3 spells CASSLASIYEQYF. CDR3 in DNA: TGTGCCAGCAGCTTAGCGTCCATCTACGAGCAGTACTTC.

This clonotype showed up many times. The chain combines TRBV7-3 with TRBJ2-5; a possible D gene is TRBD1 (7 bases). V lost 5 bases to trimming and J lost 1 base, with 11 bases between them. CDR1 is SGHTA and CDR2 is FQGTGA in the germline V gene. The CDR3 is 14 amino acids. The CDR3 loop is CASSGGTAQETQYF. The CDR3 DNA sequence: TGTGCCAGCAGCGGGGGGACAGCCCAAGAGACCCAGTACTTC.

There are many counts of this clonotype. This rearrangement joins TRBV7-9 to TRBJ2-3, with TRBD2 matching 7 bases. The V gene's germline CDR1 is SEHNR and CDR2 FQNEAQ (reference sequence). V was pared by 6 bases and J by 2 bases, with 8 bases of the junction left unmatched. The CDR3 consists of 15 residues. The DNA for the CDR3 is TGTGCCAGCAGTCCCAGCGGGGTGGTCACAGATACGCAGTATTTT. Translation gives CASSPSGVVTDTQYF.

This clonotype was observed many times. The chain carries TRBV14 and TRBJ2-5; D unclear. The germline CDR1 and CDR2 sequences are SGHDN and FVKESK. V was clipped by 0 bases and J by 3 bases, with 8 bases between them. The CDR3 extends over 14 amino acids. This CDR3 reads CASSQERLEETQYF. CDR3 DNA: TGTGCCAGCAGCCAAGAGAGATTGGAAGAGACCCAGTACTTC.

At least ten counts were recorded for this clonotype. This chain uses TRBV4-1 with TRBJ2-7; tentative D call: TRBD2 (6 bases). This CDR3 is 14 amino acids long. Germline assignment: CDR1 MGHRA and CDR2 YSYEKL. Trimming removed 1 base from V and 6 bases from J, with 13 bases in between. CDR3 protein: CASSQAGGSREQYF. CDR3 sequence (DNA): TGCGCCAGCAGCCAAGCTGGGGGGAGCCGCGAGCAGTACTTC.

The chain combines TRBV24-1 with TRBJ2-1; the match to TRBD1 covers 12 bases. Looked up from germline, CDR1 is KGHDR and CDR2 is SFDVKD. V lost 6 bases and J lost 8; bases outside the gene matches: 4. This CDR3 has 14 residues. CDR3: CATSSGTGGHEQFF. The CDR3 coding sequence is TGTGCCACCAGTTCCGGGACAGGGGGCCATGAGCAGTTCTTC.

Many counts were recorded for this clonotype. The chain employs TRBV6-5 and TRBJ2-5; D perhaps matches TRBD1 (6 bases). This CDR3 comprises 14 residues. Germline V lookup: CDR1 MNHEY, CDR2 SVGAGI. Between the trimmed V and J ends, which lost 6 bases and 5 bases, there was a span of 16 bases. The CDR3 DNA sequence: TGTGCCAGCAGCCCTACAGGGCGCGGGGAGACCCAGTACTTC. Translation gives CASSPTGRGETQYF.

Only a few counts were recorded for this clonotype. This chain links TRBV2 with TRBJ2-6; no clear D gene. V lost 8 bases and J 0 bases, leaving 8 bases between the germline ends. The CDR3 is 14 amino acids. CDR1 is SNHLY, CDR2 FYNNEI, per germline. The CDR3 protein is CASPRDSGANVLTF. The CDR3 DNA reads TGTGCCAGCCCCCGTGACTCTGGGGCCAACGTCCTGACTTTC.

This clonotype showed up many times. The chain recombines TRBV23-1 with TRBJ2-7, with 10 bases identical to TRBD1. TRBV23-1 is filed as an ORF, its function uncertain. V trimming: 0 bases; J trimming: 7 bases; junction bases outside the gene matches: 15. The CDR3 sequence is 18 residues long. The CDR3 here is CASSQSSRDRGTVLEQYF. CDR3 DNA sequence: TGCGCCAGCAGTCAATCATCCCGGGACAGGGGTACGGTTTTGGAGCAGTACTTC.

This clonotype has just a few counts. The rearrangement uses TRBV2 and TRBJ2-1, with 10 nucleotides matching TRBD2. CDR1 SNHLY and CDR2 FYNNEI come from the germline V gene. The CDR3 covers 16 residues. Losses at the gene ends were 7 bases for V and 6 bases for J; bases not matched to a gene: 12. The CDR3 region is CASTPRGSGRGNEQFF. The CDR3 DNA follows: TGTGCCAGCACCCCCCGGGGGAGCGGGAGGGGCAATGAGCAGTTCTTC.

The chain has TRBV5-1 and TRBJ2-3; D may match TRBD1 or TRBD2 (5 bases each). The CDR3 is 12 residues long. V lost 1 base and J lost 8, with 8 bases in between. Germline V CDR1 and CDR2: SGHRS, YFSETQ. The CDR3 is CASSLPGGTQYF. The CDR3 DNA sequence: TGCGCCAGCAGCTTGCCTGGGGGTACGCAGTATTTT.